This T cell receptor beta chain stems from a study of blood T cell repertoires in COVID-19. Overall study context: From the United States, Italy and Spain came samples of acute and convalescent COVID-19. PBMCs, B-cell-depleted T cells, or T cells provided the cDNA or gDNA that made up the material.

V lost 2 bases to trimming and J lost 6 bases, with 10 bases between them. Germline CDR1 LGHDT, CDR2 YNNKEL (reference sequence). This CDR3 is built from 14 residues. The method was immunoSEQ multiplex PCR; TCRdb's version includes in-frame clones alone and lacks a portion of them. The table includes 150,000 or so clones, roughly 80% detected once. This TCR derives from a man aged 45-65 years who had recovered from COVID-19. The specimen sequenced was PBMCs or T cells enriched from blood (not recorded which). The rearrangement joins TRBV3-1 (or the pseudogene TRBV3-2) to TRBJ2-2; D unresolved. CDR3 region: CASSQSDRAGELFF. CDR3 DNA sequence: TGTGCCAGCAGCCAATCAGATCGGGCCGGGGAGCTGTTTTTT.